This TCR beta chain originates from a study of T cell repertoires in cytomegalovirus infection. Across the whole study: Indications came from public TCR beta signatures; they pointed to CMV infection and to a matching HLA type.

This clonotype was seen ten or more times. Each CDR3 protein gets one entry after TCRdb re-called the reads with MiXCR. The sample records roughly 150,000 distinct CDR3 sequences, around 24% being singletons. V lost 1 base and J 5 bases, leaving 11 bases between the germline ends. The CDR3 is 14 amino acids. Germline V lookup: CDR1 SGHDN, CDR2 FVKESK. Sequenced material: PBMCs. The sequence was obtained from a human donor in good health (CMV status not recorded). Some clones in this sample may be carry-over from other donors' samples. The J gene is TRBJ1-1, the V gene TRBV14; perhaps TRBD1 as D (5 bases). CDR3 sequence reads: CASSQVFGATEAFF. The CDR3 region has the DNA TGTGCCAGCAGCCAAGTTTTTGGGGCTACTGAAGCTTTCTTT.